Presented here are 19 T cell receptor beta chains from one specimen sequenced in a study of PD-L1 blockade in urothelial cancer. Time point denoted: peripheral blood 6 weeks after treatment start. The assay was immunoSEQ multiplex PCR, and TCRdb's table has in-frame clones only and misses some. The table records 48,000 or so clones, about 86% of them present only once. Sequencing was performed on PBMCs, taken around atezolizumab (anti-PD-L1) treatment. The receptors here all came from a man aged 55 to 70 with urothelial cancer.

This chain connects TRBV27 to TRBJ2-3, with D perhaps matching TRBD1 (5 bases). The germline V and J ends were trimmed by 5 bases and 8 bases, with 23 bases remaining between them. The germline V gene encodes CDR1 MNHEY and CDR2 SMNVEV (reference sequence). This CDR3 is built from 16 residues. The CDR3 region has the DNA TGTGCCAGCAGTGTATACCGGGCCCAGGGTGGTTTTACGCAGTATTTT. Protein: CASSVYRAQGGFTQYF.

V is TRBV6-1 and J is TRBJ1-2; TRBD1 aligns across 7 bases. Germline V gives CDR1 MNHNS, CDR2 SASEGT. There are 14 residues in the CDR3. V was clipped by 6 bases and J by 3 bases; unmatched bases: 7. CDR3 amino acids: CASSPGQKYYGYTF. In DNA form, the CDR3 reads TGTGCCAGCAGCCCGGGACAGAAATACTATGGCTACACCTTC.

In DNA, the CDR3 is TGTGCCAGCAGCCCACTTCCGGGACTAGTATTCAATGAGCAGTTCTTC. It is translated as CASSPLPGLVFNEQFF. V and J are TRBV5-4 and TRBJ2-1; TRBD2 aligns across 8 bases. CDR1 is SGHNT, CDR2 YYREEE, per germline (reference sequence). This CDR3 spans 16 amino acids. J was trimmed by 6 bases and V by 4 bases; bases with no gene match: 12.

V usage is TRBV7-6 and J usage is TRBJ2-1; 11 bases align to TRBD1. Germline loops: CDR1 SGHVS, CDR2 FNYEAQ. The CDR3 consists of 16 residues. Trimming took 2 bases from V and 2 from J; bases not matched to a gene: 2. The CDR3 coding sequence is TGTGCCAGCAGCTTACCGGGACAGGGGGCCTACAATGAGCAGTTCTTC. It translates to CASSLPGQGAYNEQFF.

CDR3: CASSPSLETQYF. DNA for the CDR3: TGTGCCAGCTCACCTAGCCTGGAGACCCAGTACTTC. The chain couples TRBV18 to TRBJ2-5; D not certain. Trimming removed 3 bases at V and 5 bases at J, with 7 bases between. The CDR3 extends over 12 amino acids. Germline CDR1 is KGHSH and CDR2 is LQKENI.

CDR3 in amino acids: CASSFNRGNEQFF. The CDR3 DNA reads TGTGCCAGCAGCTTTAACAGGGGCAATGAGCAGTTCTTC. The chain employs TRBV11-3 and TRBJ2-1; 7 nucleotides match TRBD1. The CDR3 totals 13 residues. Germline-derived CDR1 and CDR2 are SGHNT and YENEEA. V shed 3 bases and J 6 bases; nucleotides not matched to a gene: 2.

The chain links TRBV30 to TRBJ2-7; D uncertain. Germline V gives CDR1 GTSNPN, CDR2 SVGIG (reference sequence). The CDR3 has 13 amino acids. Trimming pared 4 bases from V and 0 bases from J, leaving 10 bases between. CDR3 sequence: CAWTSSPSYEQYF. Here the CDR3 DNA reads TGTGCCTGGACGAGTAGTCCCTCCTACGAGCAGTACTTC.

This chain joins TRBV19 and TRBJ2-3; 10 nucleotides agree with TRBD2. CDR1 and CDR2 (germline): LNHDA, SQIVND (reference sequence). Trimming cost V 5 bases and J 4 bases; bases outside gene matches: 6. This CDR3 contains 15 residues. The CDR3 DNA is TGTGCCAGTAGTCGTACTAGCGGGGTATCAGATACGCAGTATTTT. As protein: CASSRTSGVSDTQYF.

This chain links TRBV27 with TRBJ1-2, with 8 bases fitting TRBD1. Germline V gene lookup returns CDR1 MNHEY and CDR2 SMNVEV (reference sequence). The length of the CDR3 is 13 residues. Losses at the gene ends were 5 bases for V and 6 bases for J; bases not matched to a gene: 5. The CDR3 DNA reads TGTGCCAGCAGTGCCGGGACAGGAAATGGCTACACCTTC. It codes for CASSAGTGNGYTF.

The CDR3 DNA follows: TGTGCCAGCAGCTTAGTATCGGGGTTTAATGATTCACCCCTCCACTTT. This translates into CASSLVSGFNDSPLHF. The chain carries TRBV11-3 and TRBJ1-6; no clear D. V gave up 1 base and J gave up 8 bases, with 15 bases separating them. CDR3 size: 16 residues. The germline CDR1 and CDR2 sequences are SGHNT and YENEEA.

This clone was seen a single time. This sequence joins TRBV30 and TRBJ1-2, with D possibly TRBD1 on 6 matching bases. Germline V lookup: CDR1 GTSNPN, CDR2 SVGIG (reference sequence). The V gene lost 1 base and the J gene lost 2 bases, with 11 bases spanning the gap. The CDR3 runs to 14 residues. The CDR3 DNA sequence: TGTGCCTGGAGTGACAGGGCGGTCAACTATGGCTACACCTTC. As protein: CAWSDRAVNYGYTF.

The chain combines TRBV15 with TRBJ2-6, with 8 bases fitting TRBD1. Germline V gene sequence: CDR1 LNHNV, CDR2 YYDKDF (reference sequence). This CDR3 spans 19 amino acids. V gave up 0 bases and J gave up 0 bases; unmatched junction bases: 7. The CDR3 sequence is CATSRDLTGVTSGANVLTF. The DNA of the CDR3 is TGTGCCACCAGCAGAGACCTGACAGGGGTGACCTCTGGGGCCAACGTCCTGACTTTC. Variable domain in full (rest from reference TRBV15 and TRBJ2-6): DAMVIQNPRYQVTQFGKPVTLSCSQTLNHNVMYWYQQKSSQAPKLLFHYYDKDFNNEADTPDNFQSRRPNTSFCFLDIRSPGLGDTAMYLCATSRDLTGVTSGANVLTFGAGSRLTVL.

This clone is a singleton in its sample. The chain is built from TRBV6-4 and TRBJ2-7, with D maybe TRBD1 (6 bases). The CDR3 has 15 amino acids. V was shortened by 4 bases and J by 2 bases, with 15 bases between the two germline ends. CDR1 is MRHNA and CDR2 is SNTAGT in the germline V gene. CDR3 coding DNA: TGTGCCAGCAGTGCATACAGGGTAGGGACCTACGAGCAGTACTTC. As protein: CASSAYRVGTYEQYF.

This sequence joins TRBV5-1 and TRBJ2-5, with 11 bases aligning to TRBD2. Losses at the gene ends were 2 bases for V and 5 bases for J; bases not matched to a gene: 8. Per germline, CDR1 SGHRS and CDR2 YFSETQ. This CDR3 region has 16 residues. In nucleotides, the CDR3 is TGCGCCAGCAGCTTCTCTAGCGGGGGGCCGTGGGAGACCCAGTACTTC. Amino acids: CASSFSSGGPWETQYF. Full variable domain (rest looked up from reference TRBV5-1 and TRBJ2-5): KAGVTQTPRYLIKTRGQQVTLSCSPISGHRSVSWYQQTPGQGLQFLFEYFSETQRNKGNFPGRFSGRQFSNSRSEMNVSTLELGDSALYLCASSFSSGGPWETQYFGPGTRLLVL.

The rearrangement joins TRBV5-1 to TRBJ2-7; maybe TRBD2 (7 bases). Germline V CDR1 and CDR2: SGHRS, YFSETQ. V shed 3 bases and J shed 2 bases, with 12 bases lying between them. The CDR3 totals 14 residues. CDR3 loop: CASSSEGGAYEQYF. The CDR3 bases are TGCGCCAGCAGCTCGGAGGGGGGGGCCTACGAGCAGTACTTC.

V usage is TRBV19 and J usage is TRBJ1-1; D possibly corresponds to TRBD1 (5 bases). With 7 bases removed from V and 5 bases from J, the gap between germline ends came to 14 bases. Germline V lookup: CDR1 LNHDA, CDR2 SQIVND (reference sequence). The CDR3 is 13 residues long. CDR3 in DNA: TGTGCCAGTACGCCCTGGGGCCGGACTGAAGCTTTCTTT. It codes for CASTPWGRTEAFF.

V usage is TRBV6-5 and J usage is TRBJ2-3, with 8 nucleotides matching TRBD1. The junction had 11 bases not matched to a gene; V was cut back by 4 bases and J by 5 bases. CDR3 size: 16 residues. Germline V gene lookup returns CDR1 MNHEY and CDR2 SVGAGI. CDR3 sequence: CASSFGQGYLQDTQYF. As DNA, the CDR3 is TGTGCCAGCAGTTTCGGACAGGGTTATCTTCAAGATACGCAGTATTTT.

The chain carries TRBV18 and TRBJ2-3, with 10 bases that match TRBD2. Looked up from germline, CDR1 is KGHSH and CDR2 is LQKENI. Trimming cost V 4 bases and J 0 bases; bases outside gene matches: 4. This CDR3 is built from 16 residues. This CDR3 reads CASSLQAGGSTDTQYF. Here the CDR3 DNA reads TGTGCCAGCTCACTACAAGCGGGGGGGAGCACAGATACGCAGTATTTT.

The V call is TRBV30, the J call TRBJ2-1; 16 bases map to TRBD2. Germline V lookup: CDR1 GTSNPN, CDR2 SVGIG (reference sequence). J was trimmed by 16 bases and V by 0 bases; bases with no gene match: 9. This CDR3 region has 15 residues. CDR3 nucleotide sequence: TGTGCCTGGAGTGTAGGGACTAGCGGGGGGGCCGGTTCCTTCTTC. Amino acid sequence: CAWSVGTSGGAGSFF.